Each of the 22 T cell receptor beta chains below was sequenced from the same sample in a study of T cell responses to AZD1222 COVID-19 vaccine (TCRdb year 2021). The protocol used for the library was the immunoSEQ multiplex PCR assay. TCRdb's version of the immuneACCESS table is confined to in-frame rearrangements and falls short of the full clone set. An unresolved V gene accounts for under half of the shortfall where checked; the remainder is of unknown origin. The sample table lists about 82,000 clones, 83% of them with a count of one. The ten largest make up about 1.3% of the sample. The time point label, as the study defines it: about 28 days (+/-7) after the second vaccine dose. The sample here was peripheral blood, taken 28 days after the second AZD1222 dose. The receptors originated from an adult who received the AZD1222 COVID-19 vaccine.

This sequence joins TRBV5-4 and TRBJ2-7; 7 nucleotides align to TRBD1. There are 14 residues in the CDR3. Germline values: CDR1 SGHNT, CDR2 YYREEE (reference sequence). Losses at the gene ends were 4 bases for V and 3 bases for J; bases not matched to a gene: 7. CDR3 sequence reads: CASSTPGQNYEQYF. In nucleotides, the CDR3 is TGTGCCAGCAGCACTCCGGGACAGAACTACGAGCAGTACTTC. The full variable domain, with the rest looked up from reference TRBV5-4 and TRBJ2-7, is ETGVTQSPTHLIKTRGQQVTLRCSSQSGHNTVSWYQQALGQGPQFIFQYYREEENGRGNFPPRFSGLQFPNYSSELNVNALELDDSALYLCASSTPGQNYEQYFGPGTRLTVT.

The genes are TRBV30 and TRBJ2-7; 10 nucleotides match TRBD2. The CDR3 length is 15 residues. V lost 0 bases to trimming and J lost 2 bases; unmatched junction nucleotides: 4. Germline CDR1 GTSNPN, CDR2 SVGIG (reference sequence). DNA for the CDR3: TGTGCCTGGAGTGTCCTCGGACTAGCGGCCTACGAGCAGTACTTC. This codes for CAWSVLGLAAYEQYF.

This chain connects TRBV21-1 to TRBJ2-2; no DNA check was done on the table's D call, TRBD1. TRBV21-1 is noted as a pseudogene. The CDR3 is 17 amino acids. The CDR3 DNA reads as TGTGCCAGCAGCATCCCCTTGGGGACAGGGGGGGACGGGGAGCTGTTTTTT. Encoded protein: CASSIPLGTGGDGELFF.

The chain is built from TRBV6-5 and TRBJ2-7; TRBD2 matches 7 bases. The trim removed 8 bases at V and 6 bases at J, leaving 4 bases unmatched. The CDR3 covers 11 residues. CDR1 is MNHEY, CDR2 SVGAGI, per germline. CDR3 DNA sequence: TGTGCCAGCGGGAGGGTCTCCGAGCAGTACTTC. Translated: CASGRVSEQYF.

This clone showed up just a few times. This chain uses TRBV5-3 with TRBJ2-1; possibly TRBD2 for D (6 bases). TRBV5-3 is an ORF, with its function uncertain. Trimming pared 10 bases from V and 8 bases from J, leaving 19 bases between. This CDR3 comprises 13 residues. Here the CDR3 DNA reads TGTGCCCGGCCGAGACTAGAAATTCATGAGCAGTTCTTC. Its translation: CARPRLEIHEQFF.

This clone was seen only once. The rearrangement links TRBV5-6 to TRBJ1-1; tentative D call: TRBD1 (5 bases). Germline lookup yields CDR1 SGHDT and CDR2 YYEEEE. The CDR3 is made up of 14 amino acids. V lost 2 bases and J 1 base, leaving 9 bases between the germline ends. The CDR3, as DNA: TGTGCCAGCAGCTTCAATGGGGCGAACACTGAAGCTTTCTTT. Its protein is CASSFNGANTEAFF.

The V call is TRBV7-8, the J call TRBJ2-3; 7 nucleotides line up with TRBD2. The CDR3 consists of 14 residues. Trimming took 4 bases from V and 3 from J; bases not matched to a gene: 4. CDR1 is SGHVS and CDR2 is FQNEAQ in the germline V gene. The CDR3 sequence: CASSSTSYTDTQYF. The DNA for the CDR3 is TGTGCCAGCAGCTCGACTAGCTATACAGATACGCAGTATTTT.

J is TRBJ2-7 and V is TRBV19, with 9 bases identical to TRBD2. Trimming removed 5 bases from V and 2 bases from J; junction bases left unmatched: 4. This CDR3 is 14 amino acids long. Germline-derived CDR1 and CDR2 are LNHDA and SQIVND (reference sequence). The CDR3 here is CASSVRLAAYEQYF. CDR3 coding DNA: TGTGCCAGTAGTGTAAGACTAGCGGCCTACGAGCAGTACTTC.

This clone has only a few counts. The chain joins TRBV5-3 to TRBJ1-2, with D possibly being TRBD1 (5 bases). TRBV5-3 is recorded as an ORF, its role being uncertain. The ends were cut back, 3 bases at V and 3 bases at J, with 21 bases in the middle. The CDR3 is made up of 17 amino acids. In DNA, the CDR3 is TGTGCCAGAAGCTCCCATAATAGGCCGACAGCCTACTATGGCTACACCTTC. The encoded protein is CARSSHNRPTAYYGYTF.

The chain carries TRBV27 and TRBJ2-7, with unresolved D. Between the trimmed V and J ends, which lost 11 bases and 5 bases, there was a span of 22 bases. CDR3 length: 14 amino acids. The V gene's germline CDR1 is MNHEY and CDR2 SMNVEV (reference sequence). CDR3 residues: CASSRFPHSDEQYF. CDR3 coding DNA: TGTGCCTCATCCCGATTCCCCCATTCGGACGAGCAGTACTTC.

The CDR3 here is CASSLVSPGELFF. The CDR3 nucleotides read TGTGCCAGCAGTCTAGTATCTCCCGGGGAGCTGTTTTTT. The chain carries TRBV3-1 (or the pseudogene TRBV3-2) and TRBJ2-2, with D hard to call. This CDR3 is built from 13 residues. Per germline, CDR1 LGHDT and CDR2 YNNKEL (reference sequence). V was clipped by 6 bases and J by 6 bases, with 11 bases between them.

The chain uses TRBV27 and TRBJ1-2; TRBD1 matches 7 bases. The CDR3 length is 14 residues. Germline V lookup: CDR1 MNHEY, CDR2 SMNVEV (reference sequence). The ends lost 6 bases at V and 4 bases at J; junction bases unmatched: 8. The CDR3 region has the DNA TGTGCCAGCAGGGAACTGACAGGGCTCTATGGCTACACCTTC. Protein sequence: CASRELTGLYGYTF.

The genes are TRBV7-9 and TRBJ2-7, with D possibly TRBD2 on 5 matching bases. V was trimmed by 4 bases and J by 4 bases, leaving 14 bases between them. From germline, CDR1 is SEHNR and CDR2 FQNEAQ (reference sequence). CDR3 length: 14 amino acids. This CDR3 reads CASSSRRTVYEQYF. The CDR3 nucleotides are TGTGCCAGCAGCTCGCGGAGGACTGTTTACGAGCAGTACTTC.

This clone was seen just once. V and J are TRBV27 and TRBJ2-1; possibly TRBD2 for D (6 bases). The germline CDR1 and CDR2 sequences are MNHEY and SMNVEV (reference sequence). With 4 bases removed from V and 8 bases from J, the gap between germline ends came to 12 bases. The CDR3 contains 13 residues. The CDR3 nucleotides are TGTGCCAGCAGTTCGACTAGTTTGCATGAGCAGTTCTTC. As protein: CASSSTSLHEQFF.

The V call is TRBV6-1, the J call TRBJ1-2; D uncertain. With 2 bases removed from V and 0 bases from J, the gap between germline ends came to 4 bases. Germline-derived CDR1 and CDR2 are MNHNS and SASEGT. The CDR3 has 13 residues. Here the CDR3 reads CASSETANYGYTF. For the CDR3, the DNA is TGTGCCAGCAGTGAAACAGCTAACTATGGCTACACCTTC.

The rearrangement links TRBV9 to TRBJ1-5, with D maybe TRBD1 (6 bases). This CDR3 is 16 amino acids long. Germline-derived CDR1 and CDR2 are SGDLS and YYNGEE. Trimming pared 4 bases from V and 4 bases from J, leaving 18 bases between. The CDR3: CASSPGVGAANQPQHF. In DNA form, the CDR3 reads TGTGCCAGCAGCCCAGGGGTAGGGGCCGCTAATCAGCCCCAGCATTTT.

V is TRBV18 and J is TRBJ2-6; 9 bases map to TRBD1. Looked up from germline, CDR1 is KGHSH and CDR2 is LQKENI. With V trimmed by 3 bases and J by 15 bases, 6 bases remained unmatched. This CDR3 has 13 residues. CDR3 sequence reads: CASSPGVDRGLTF. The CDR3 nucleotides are TGTGCCAGCTCACCGGGGGTGGACAGGGGCCTGACTTTC.

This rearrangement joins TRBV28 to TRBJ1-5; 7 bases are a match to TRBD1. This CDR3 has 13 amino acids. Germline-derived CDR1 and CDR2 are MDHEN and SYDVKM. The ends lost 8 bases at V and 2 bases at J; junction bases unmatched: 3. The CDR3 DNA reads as TGTGCCAGCCATGGACAGGGCAATCAGCCCCAGCATTTT. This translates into CASHGQGNQPQHF.

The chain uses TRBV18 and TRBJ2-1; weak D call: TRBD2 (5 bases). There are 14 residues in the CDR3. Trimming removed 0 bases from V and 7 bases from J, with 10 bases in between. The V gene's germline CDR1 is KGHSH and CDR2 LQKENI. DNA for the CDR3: TGTGCCAGCTCACCACCTACTAGAGGGAATGAGCAGTTCTTC. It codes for CASSPPTRGNEQFF. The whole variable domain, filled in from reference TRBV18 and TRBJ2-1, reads NAGVMQNPRHLVRRRGQEARLRCSPMKGHSHVYWYRQLPEEGLKFMVYLQKENIIDESGMPKERFSAEFPKEGPSILRIQQVVRGDSAAYFCASSPPTRGNEQFFGPGTRLTVL.

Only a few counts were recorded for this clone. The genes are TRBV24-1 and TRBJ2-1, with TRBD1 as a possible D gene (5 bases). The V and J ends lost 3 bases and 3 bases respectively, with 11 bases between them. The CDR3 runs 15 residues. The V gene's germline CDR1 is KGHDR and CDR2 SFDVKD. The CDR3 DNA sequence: TGTGCCACCAGTGATAATGCGGACATCTACAATGAGCAGTTCTTC. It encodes CATSDNADIYNEQFF.

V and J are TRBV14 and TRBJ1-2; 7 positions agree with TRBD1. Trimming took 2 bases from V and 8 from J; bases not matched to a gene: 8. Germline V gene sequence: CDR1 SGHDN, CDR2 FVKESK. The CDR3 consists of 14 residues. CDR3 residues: CASSQPGTARGYTF. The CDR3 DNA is TGTGCCAGCAGCCAACCCGGGACAGCAAGGGGCTACACCTTC.

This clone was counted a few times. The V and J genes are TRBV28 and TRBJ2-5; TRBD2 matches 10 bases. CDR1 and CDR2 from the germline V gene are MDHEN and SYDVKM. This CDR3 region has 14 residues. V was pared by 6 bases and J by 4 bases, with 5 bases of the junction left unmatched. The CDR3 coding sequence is TGTGCCAGCAGCCAGACTAGCGGGCGAGAGACCCAGTACTTC. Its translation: CASSQTSGRETQYF. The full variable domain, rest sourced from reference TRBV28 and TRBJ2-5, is DVKVTQSSRYLVKRTGEKVFLECVQDMDHENMFWYRQDPGLGLRLIYFSYDVKMKEKGDIPEGYSVSREKKERFSLILESASTNQTSMYLCASSQTSGRETQYFGPGTRLLVL.